This T cell receptor (beta chain) was sequenced during a study of T cells after yellow fever vaccination. Study-level findings and limits: Sorted repertoires could include abundant contaminating clonotypes from bulk cells. Post-booster reappearance was seen for most primary-vaccination clones (just under 97% CD4, around 89% CD8).

Note on this clonotype: Its antigen is unidentified.

This CDR3 region has 16 residues. Trimming cost V 0 bases and J 2 bases, with 8 bases left between them. Germline assignment: CDR1 SGHAT and CDR2 FQNNGV. Synthesis of TCR cDNA relied on 5'RACE template switching, which attached a universal primer site and UMIs. One entry per CDR3 protein, called by TCRdb with MiXCR from the 5' RACE reads. The sample consists of under 700,000 distinct CDR3 sequences, about a sixth of them appearing once. The chain employs TRBV11-2 and TRBJ1-6; no clear D gene. This TCR was recovered from a man aged 18 to 29 who received the YFV17D yellow fever vaccine. Material: PBMCs, obtained 5 to 6 days after the first yellow fever vaccination. CDR3 DNA sequence: TGTGCCAGCAGCTTAGATGGAAGCACCTATAATTCACCCCTCCACTTT. It codes for CASSLDGSTYNSPLHF.